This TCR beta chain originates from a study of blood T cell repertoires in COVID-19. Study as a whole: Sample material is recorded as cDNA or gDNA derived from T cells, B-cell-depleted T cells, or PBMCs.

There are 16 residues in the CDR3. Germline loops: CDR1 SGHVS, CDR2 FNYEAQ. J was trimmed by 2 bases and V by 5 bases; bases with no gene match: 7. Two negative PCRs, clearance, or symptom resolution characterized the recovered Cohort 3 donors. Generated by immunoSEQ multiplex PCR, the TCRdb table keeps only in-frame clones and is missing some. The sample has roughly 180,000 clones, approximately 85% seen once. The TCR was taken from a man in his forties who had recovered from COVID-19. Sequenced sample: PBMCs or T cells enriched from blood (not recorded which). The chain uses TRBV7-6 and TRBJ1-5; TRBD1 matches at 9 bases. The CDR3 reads CASSPRGQGGNQPQHF. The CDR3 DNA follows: TGTGCCAGCAGCCCAAGGGGACAGGGTGGCAATCAGCCCCAGCATTTT.